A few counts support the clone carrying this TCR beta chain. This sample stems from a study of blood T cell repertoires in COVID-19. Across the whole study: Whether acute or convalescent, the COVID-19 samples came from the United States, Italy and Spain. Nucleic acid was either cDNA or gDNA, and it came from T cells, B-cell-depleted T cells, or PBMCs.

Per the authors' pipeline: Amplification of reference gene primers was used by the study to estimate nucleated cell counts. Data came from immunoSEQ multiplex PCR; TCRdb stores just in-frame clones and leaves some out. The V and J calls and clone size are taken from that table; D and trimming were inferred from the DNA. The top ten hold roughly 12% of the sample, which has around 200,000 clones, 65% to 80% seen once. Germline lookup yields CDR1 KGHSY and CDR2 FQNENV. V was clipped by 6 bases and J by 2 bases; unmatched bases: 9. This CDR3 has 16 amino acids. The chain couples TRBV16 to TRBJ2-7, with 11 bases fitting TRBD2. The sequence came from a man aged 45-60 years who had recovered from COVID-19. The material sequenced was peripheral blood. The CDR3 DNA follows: TGTGCCAGCAGTAATAAGGGACTAGCGGCGGCCTACGAGCAGTACTTC. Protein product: CASSNKGLAAAYEQYF. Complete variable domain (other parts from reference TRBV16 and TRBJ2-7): GEEVAQTPKHLVRGEGQKAKLYCAPIKGHSYVFWYQQVLKNEFKFLISFQNENVFDETGMPKERFSAKCLPNSPCSLEIQATKLEDSAVYFCASSNKGLAAAYEQYFGPGTRLTVT.